The clone carrying this T cell receptor beta chain was recorded at least ten times. V was cut by 10 bases and J by 4 bases, with 20 bases left in between. CDR3 size: 14 residues. Germline assignment: CDR1 MDHEN and CDR2 SYDVKM. Molecules of cDNA were individually given unique molecular identifiers that were attached to them. TCRdb re-derived calls from the 5' RACE reads in MiXCR, one entry per CDR3 protein. The table records around 44,000 distinct CDR3 sequences, around 9.1% of them present only once. The sample comes from a study of early T cells in non-severe SARS-CoV-2 infection. The rearrangement links TRBV28 to TRBJ2-7, with D unclear. The specimen sequenced was whole blood. This TCR was recovered from an adult who was a healthcare worker with PCR-confirmed SARS-CoV-2 infection or an uninfected control (not recorded which). Written as DNA, the CDR3 is TGTGCCACCGGTCAGGTTCAGCGAAGTTACGAGCAGTACTTC. It encodes CATGQVQRSYEQYF.